The rows below give T cell receptor beta chains drawn from one sample of a study of regulatory T cells in long-lasting Graves disease. TCRdb re-analysed the multiplex PCR reads in MiXCR, keeping a single row per CDR3 protein. The table records some 460,000 distinct CDR3 sequences, around 15% of them present only once. These data were also filed under a second study, of T cells in Graves' hyperthyroidism and ophthalmopathy.

The material was peripheral blood mononuclear cells (PBMCs), obtained at new diagnosis, from a patient treated with antithyroid drugs. These receptors were taken from a man aged 40-55 years with Graves disease. CDR3s include the opening cysteine and the closing phenylalanine or tryptophan. D genes are given only for firm matches. A clone size is listed for some rows: how often the clone was seen (once, few, many), or a class if it is expanded.

j_call	d_call	clone_size	v_call	cdr3_nt	cdr3_aa
TRBJ2-7	TRBD2	few	TRBV27	TGTGCCAGCAGTACTTCATGGGGAGGGGACTACGAGCAGTACTTC	CASSTSWGGDYEQYF
TRBJ2-1	NA	many	TRBV12-3/TRBV12-4	TGTGCCAGCACCCAGACTAGACGGAATGAGCAGTTCTTC	CASTQTRRNEQFF
TRBJ2-1	TRBD2	many	TRBV20-1	TGCAGTGCTAGAGCAGGACTAGCGATTGAGCAGTTCTTC	CSARAGLAIEQFF
TRBJ2-1	NA	many	TRBV2	TGTGCCAGCAATCGAAATTCTAACTACAATGAGCAGTTCTTC	CASNRNSNYNEQFF
TRBJ1-6	TRBD1	NA	TRBV20-1	TGCAGTGCTGATCTTCGGGACAGGGAAAATTCACCCCTCCACTTT	CSADLRDRENSPLHF
TRBJ2-3	NA	many	TRBV18	TGTGCCAGCTCACTAAGGAGGGACGGAGATACGCAGTATTTT	CASSLRRDGDTQYF
TRBJ2-7	NA	NA	TRBV24-1	TGTGCCACCAGTGATTCAACGAGGACTACCGGGGGTGAGCAGTACTTC	CATSDSTRTTGGEQYF
TRBJ2-3	NA	many	TRBV12-3/TRBV12-4	TGTGCCAGCAGCCCGTCTGATTGGGATACGCAGTATTTT	CASSPSDWDTQYF
TRBJ1-1	TRBD1	many	TRBV19	TGTGCCAGTCAGCCGGGACAGGCCCTTGAAGCTTTCTTT	CASQPGQALEAFF
TRBJ1-1	NA	NA	TRBV6-1	TGTGCCAGCAGGACTTACAGGGTCGGCAACACTGAAGCTTTCTTT	CASRTYRVGNTEAFF
TRBJ1-4	TRBD1	few	TRBV9	TGTGCCAGCAGCGTAGATTCCGGGACAGCTAATGAAAAACTGTTTTTT	CASSVDSGTANEKLFF
TRBJ2-3	TRBD2	many	TRBV7-3	TGTGCCAGCAGCTTAAGACCTAGCGGGAGGGATACGCAGTATTTT	CASSLRPSGRDTQYF
TRBJ2-7	NA	once	TRBV24-1	TGTGCCACCAGTGATTTGACGGGCAGGGGATACGAGCAGTACTTC	CATSDLTGRGYEQYF
TRBJ2-7	TRBD2	many	TRBV2	TGTGCCAGCAGCGGACTAGCCAACGAGCAGTACTTC	CASSGLANEQYF
TRBJ2-1	NA	many	TRBV7-9	TGTGCCAGCAGCTTAGGGTCCGGGACTCGCTACAATGAGCAGTTCTTC	CASSLGSGTRYNEQFF
TRBJ2-7	NA	many	TRBV28	TGTGCCAGCATTAGGGGCAGAGCCTCCTACGAGCAGTACTTC	CASIRGRASYEQYF
TRBJ2-1	NA	NA	TRBV30	TGTGCCTGGAGTGTTAGAGGGGATAATGAGCAGTTCTTC	CAWSVRGDNEQFF
TRBJ2-4	TRBD2	many	TRBV28	TGTGCCAGCAGAGGACCCGGGGGGTCTCGAAACATTCAGTACTTC	CASRGPGGSRNIQYF
TRBJ2-1	TRBD2	many	TRBV5-1	TGCGCCAGCAGCTTGCGGACTAGCTCTAATGAGCAGTTCTTC	CASSLRTSSNEQFF
TRBJ2-2	TRBD2	many	TRBV7-3	TGTGCCAGCAGCTCGTTCTCGACTAGCACCAAGAACACCGGGGAGCTGTTTTTT	CASSSFSTSTKNTGELFF
TRBJ2-7	TRBD2	NA	TRBV11-2	TGTGCCAGCAGCCCACTAGCGGGGGGTCCCCACGAGCAGTACTTC	CASSPLAGGPHEQYF
TRBJ1-1	NA	NA	TRBV29-1	TGCAGCGTTGAAGGCAAGGGGCCGGGGAGGAACACTGAAGCTTTCTTT	CSVEGKGPGRNTEAFF
TRBJ2-1	NA	many	TRBV28	TGTGCCAGCAGTCTCGGACGATTAGACAATGAGCAGTTCTTC	CASSLGRLDNEQFF
TRBJ2-1	TRBD1	few	TRBV14	TGTGCCAGCAGCCCAGGGGGCGGGAATAGGTTGTCCTACAATGAGCAGTTCTTC	CASSPGGGNRLSYNEQFF
TRBJ2-3	NA	few	TRBV15	TGTGCCACCAGCAGCGGGTGGGGAGATACGCAGTATTTT	CATSSGWGDTQYF
TRBJ1-2	TRBD1	many	TRBV6-1	TGTGCCAGCAGTCAAACCCAGACAGGGGTCAGTGGCTACACCTTC	CASSQTQTGVSGYTF
TRBJ2-7	TRBD2	many	TRBV7-9	TGTGCCAGCAGCATATTTAGCGGGGGACGGAGCGAGCAGTACTTC	CASSIFSGGRSEQYF
TRBJ2-1	NA	once	TRBV12-3/TRBV12-4	TGTGCCAGCAGTGAAATCGGGCAGGGAGTTGGTGAGCAGTTCTTC	CASSEIGQGVGEQFF
TRBJ2-3	TRBD1	few	TRBV5-6	TGTGCCAGCAGGCGAGAACCCGGGACAGGGAAACGCGCTGATACGCAGTATTTT	CASRREPGTGKRADTQYF
TRBJ1-1	NA	many	TRBV30	TGTGCCTGCCAGGACGATCTATCAAACACTGAAGCTTTCTTT	CACQDDLSNTEAFF
TRBJ2-5	NA	many	TRBV12-3/TRBV12-4	TGTGCCAGCAGTTTTGGCCAGGGGGGAGGAGAGACCCAGTACTTC	CASSFGQGGGETQYF
TRBJ2-5	NA	NA	TRBV28	TGTTCTACTTCCCTTGGGGAGACCCAGTACTTC	CSTSLGETQYF
TRBJ2-1	NA	many	TRBV2	TGTGCCAGCAGTGAAGCGCTTCAGTGGACGGCCGAGCAGTTCTTC	CASSEALQWTAEQFF
TRBJ2-7	TRBD1	few	TRBV14	TGTGCCAGCAGCCGCAGGACAGGGGGCTCCTACGAGCAGTACTTC	CASSRRTGGSYEQYF
TRBJ2-5	NA	NA	TRBV5-1	TGCGCCAGCGGCTTGGGAAGAGAGACCCAGTACTTC	CASGLGRETQYF
TRBJ2-5	NA	NA	TRBV2	TGTGCCAGCACGGGATTCAGGGGCCAAGAGACCCAGTACTTC	CASTGFRGQETQYF
TRBJ1-5	NA	few	TRBV9	TGTGCCAGCAGCCCCAGCAACAGGGACGTGCCCCAGCATTTT	CASSPSNRDVPQHF
TRBJ2-1	NA	many	TRBV20-1	TGCAGTGCTAGAGTGGCGCTGGTGGGAGAGCAGTTCTTC	CSARVALVGEQFF
TRBJ2-7	NA	few	TRBV11-1	TGTGCCAGCAGCTTGCGGAGCAGGGGGGGATACGAGCAGTACTTC	CASSLRSRGGYEQYF
TRBJ2-5	NA	many	TRBV5-1	TGCGCCAGCAGCTTGACGAAAGAGACCCAGTACTTC	CASSLTKETQYF
TRBJ1-3	NA	few	TRBV6-1	TGTGCCAGCAGCGGACGCCTTATCCCTGGAAACACCATATATTTT	CASSGRLIPGNTIYF
TRBJ2-2	NA	many	TRBV7-9	TGTGCCAGCAACGACCCAGGGCGGGGCACCGGGGAGCTGTTTTTT	CASNDPGRGTGELFF
TRBJ1-1	NA	few	TRBV9	TGTGCCAGCAGCGAGGGAACGGGCCAAGTGGATACTGAAGCTTTCTTT	CASSEGTGQVDTEAFF
TRBJ2-3	NA	few	TRBV11-3	TGTGCCAGCAGTCCGCGGGCAGGGGCCACAGATACGCAGTATTTT	CASSPRAGATDTQYF
TRBJ2-7	TRBD1	many	TRBV28	TGTGCCAGCAGTCCTCCGGGACAGGGTTCCTACGAGCAGTACTTC	CASSPPGQGSYEQYF
TRBJ2-1	TRBD2	many	TRBV11-2	TGTGTCAGCAGCTTTGGGGCTAGCGGGAGGGCCTCCAATGAGCAGTTCTTC	CVSSFGASGRASNEQFF
TRBJ2-7	NA	many	TRBV5-4	TGTGCCAGCAGTTTGGACTTACACTCCTACGAGCAGTACTTC	CASSLDLHSYEQYF
TRBJ2-3	TRBD2	NA	TRBV28	TGTGCCAGCAGTTTCCCCGGGACTAGCGGGAGTCGGACAGATACGCAGTATTTT	CASSFPGTSGSRTDTQYF
TRBJ2-3	NA	NA	TRBV7-9	TGTGCCAGCAGCTTACGTATTGGCGCAGATACGCGGTATTTT	CASSLRIGADTRYF
TRBJ2-3	NA	many	TRBV18	TGTGCCAGCTCCCTCCCCCGAGGACGGGGCACAGATACGCAGTATTTT	CASSLPRGRGTDTQYF
TRBJ2-1	TRBD2	many	TRBV6-8	TGTGCCAGCAGTTCAGGGACTAGCGATCACAATGAGCAGTTCTTC	CASSSGTSDHNEQFF
TRBJ2-1	TRBD2	NA	TRBV19	TGTGCCAGTAGTATGACACCCCAGCGGGAGAAATTCTTC	CASSMTPQREKFF
TRBJ2-1	TRBD1	many	TRBV7-8	TGTGCCAGCAGCGGGGTTGACAGGGGGTTTAACAATGAGCAGTTCTTC	CASSGVDRGFNNEQFF